This record concerns one T cell receptor (beta chain) sequence. The assay was immunoSEQ multiplex PCR, and TCRdb's table has in-frame clones only and misses some. The repertoire consists of 65,000 to 95,000 clones, with around 97% occurring once and the leading ten covering around 0.31%. The sample comes from a study of technical replicates of blood from a handful of donors. Germline loops: CDR1 SGHNT, CDR2 YYREEE (reference sequence). This CDR3 contains 16 residues. Trimming left V 0 bases short and J 5 bases short, with 14 bases between. This sequence was found in a human donor in good health. The gene calls are TRBV5-4 and TRBJ2-2, with a tentative D call TRBD2 (6 bases). The specimen sequenced was T cells isolated from PBMCs. The CDR3 sequence is CASSLGRAWGTGELFF. The CDR3 DNA reads TGTGCCAGCAGCTTGGGGAGGGCGTGGGGGACCGGGGAGCTGTTTTTT. Supplemented by reference TRBV5-4 and TRBJ2-2, the full variable domain reads ETGVTQSPTHLIKTRGQQVTLRCSSQSGHNTVSWYQQALGQGPQFIFQYYREEENGRGNFPPRFSGLQFPNYSSELNVNALELDDSALYLCASSLGRAWGTGELFFGEGSRLTVL.